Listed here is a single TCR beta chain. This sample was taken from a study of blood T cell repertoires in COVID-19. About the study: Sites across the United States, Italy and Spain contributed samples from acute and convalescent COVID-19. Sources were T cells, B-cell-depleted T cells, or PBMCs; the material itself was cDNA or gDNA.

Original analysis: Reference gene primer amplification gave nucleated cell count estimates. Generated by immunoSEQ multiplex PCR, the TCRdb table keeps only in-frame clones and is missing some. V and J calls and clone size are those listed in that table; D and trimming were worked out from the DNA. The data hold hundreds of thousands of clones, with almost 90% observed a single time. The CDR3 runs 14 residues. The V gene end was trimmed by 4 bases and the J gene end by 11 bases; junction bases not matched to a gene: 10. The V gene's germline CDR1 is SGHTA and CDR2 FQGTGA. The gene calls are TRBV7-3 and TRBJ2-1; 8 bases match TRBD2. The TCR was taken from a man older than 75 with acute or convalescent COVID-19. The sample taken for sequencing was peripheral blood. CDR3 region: CASSSGTSPDKQFF. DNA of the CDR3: TGTGCCAGCAGCTCCGGGACTAGTCCCGATAAGCAGTTCTTC.